This TCR beta chain was found in a study of T cells in Graves' hyperthyroidism and ophthalmopathy. Trimming shortened V by 3 bases and J by 9 bases, and 12 bases separated the two germline ends. CDR3 length: 14 amino acids. Germline lookup yields CDR1 MDHEN and CDR2 SYDVKM. RNA transcripts yielded amplified TCR beta CDR3 regions. Researchers ran a first-round RT-PCR on the TCR CDR3 using the HTBI primer set. TCRdb used MiXCR to reprocess the multiplex PCR reads, holding one entry per CDR3 protein. The table lists some 350,000 distinct CDR3 sequences, roughly 13% of them singletons. Exclusion of patients followed from uncontrolled infection, other autoimmune disease, pregnancy or lactation. Clinical symptoms, serum thyroxine, TRAb, thyroid ultrasound and orbital computed tomography established diagnosis. This clonotype was found many times.

Sequenced input: blood. The V gene is TRBV28, the J gene TRBJ1-6; no definite D call. The sequence was obtained from a woman in her thirties or forties with Graves' ophthalmopathy. The CDR3 sequence is CASSFFRGISPLHF. Here the CDR3 DNA reads TGTGCCAGCAGTTTTTTCCGGGGTATTTCACCCCTCCACTTT.